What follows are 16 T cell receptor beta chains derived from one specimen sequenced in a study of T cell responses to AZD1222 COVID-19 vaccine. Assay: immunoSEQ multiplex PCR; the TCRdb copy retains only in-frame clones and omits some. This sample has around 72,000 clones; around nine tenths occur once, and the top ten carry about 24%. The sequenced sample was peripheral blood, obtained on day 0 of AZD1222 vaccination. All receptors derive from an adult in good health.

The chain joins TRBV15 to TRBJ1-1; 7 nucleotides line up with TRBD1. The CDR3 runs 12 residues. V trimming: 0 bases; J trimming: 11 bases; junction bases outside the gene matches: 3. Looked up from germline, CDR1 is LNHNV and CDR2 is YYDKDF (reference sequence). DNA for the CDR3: TGTGCCACCAGCAGAGAGGACAGGCCTGCTTTCTTT. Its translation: CATSREDRPAFF.

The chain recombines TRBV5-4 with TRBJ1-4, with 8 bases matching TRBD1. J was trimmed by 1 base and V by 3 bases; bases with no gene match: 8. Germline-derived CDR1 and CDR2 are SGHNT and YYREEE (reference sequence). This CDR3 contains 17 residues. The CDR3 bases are TGTGCCAGCAGCTCTGGACAGGGTAGAGGAACTAATGAAAAACTGTTTTTT. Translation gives CASSSGQGRGTNEKLFF. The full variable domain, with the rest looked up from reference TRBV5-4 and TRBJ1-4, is ETGVTQSPTHLIKTRGQQVTLRCSSQSGHNTVSWYQQALGQGPQFIFQYYREEENGRGNFPPRFSGLQFPNYSSELNVNALELDDSALYLCASSSGQGRGTNEKLFFGSGTQLSVL.

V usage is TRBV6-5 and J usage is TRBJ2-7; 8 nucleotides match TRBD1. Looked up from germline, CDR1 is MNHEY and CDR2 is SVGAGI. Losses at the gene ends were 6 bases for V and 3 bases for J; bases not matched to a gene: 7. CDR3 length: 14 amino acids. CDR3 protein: CASSPGQELYEQYF. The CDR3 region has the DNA TGTGCCAGCAGCCCGGGACAGGAGCTCTACGAGCAGTACTTC.

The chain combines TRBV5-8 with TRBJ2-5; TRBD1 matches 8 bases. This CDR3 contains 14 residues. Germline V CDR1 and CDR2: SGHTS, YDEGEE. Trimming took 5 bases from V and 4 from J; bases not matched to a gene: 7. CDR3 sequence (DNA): TGTGCCAGCAGGACCAGGGGGCGCGGAGAGACCCAGTACTTC. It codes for CASRTRGRGETQYF. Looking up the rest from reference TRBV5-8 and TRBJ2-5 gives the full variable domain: EAGVTQSPTHLIKTRGQQATLRCSPISGHTSVYWYQQALGLGLQFLLWYDEGEERNRGNFPPRFSGRQFPNYSSELNVNALELEDSALYLCASRTRGRGETQYFGPGTRLLVL.

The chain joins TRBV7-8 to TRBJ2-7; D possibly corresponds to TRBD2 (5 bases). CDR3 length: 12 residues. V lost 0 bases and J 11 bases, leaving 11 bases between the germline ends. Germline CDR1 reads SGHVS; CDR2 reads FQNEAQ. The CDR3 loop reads CASSLADGVKYF. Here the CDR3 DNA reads TGTGCCAGCAGCTTAGCAGACGGGGTAAAGTACTTC.

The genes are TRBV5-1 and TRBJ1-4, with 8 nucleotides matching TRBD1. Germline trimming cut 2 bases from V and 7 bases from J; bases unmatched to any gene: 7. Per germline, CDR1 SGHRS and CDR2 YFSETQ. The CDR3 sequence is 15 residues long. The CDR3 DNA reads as TGCGCCAGCAGCTTCTCAGGGGGCTGGGGTGAAAAACTGTTTTTT. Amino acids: CASSFSGGWGEKLFF.

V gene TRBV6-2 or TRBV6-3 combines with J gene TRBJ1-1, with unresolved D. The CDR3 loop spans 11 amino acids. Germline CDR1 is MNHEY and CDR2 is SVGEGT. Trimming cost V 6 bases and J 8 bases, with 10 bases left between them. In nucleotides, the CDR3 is TGTGCCAGCAGCCTCTGGGGAGAAGCTTTCTTT. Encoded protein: CASSLWGEAFF.

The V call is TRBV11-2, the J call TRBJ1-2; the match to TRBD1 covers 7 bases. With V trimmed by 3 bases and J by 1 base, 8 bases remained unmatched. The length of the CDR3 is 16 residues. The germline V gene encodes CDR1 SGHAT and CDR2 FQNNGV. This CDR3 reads CASSFPMGQRNYGYTF. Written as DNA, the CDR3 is TGTGCCAGCAGCTTTCCAATGGGACAGCGTAACTATGGCTACACCTTC.

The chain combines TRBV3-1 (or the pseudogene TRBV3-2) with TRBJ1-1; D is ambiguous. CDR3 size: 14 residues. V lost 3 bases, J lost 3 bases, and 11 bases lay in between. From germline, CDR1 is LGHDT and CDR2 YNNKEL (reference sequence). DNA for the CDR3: TGTGCCAGCAGCCACCCCCCGAGGGACACTGAAGCTTTCTTT. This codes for CASSHPPRDTEAFF.

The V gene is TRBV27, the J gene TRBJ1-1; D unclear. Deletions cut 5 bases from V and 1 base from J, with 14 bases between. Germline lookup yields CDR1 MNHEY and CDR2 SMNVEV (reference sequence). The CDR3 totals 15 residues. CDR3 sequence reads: CASSASLVANTEAFF. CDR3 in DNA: TGTGCCAGCAGTGCGTCCTTGGTTGCGAACACTGAAGCTTTCTTT.

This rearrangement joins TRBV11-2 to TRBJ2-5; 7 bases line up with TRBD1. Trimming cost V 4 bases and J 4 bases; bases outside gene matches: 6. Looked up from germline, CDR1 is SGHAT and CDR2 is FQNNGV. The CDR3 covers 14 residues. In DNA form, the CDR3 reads TGTGCCAGCAGCTACCGATGGACAGGAGAGACCCAGTACTTC. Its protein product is CASSYRWTGETQYF.

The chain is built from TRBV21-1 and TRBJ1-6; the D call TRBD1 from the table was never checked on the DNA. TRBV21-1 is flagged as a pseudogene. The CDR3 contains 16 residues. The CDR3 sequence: CASSKVRWQGQSPLHF. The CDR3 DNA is TGTGCCAGCAGCAAAGTGCGGTGGCAGGGGCAGTCACCCCTCCACTTT.

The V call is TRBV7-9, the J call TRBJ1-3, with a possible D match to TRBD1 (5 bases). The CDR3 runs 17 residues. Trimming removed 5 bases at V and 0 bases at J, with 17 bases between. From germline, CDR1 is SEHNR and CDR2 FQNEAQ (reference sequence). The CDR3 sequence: CASSGGSVDSSGNTIYF. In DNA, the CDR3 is TGTGCCAGCAGCGGGGGAAGTGTCGACTCCTCTGGAAACACCATATATTTT.

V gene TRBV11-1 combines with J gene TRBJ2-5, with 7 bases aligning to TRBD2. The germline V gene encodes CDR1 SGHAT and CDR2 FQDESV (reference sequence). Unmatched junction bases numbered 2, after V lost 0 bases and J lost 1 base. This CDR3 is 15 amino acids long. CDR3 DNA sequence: TGTGCCAGCAGCTTAGCGGCGGGGGTCCAAGAGACCCAGTACTTC. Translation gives CASSLAAGVQETQYF.

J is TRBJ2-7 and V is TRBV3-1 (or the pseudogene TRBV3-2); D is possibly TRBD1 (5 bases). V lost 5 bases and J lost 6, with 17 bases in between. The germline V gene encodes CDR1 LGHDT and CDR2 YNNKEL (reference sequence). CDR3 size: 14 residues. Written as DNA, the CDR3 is TGTGCCAGCAGCTATTTTAGGATAAGGGGCGAGCAGTACTTC. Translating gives CASSYFRIRGEQYF.

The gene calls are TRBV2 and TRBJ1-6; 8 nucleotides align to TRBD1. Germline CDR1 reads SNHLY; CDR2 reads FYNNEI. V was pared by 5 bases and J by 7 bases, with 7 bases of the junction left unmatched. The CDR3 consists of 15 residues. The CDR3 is CASSPDRVDNSPLHF. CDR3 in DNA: TGTGCCAGCAGTCCGGACAGGGTCGACAATTCACCCCTCCACTTT.